This T cell receptor beta chain emerged from a study of pediatric ulcerative colitis. Sequencing depth was up to 500,000 reads per sample. Generated by immunoSEQ multiplex PCR, the TCRdb table keeps only in-frame clones and is missing some. The sample holds approximately 10,000 clones, 80% to 90% seen once. Study results and limitations: In rectum, acute severe colitis had expanded clones and less diversity. Ulcerative colitis patients shared more blood-rectal clones than controls.

Of note for this clone: The target antigen is unknown.

Germline CDR1 and CDR2: MDHEN and SYDVKM. V dropped 4 bases and J dropped 5; count of bases not matched to a gene: 11. This CDR3 spans 15 amino acids. This clonotype originated in a girl aged 10 to 17 with moderate ulcerative colitis. The sequenced sample consisted of blood. The V and J genes are TRBV28 and TRBJ2-7; TRBD2 agrees at 7 bases. CDR3 bases: TGTGCCAGCAGTTCCCCAGGAGCGGGGTCCCACGAGCAGTACTTC. Its translation: CASSSPGAGSHEQYF.